Below are 26 T cell receptor beta chains sequenced from a single sample in a study of CD8 T cells in Susac syndrome. RNA, at roughly 0.5 to 1 ug, was reverse transcribed with random hexamers. Via MiXCR, TCRdb re-called the immunoSEQ multiplex PCR reads, giving one row per CDR3 protein. The repertoire holds approximately 270,000 distinct CDR3 sequences, with just over 90% as singletons. The specimen sequenced was CD4+ T cells from PBMCs. These receptors were taken from a human donor with multiple sclerosis.

The chain is built from TRBV20-1 and TRBJ2-3, with 8 bases lining up with TRBD1. Germline CDR1 is DFQATT and CDR2 is SNEGSKA (reference sequence). J gave up 3 bases and V 6 bases, and 17 bases lay outside the gene matches. This CDR3 comprises 17 residues. DNA for the CDR3: TGCAGTGCCGCCTTTTCCCGGACAGGGTTACGGACAGATACGCAGTATTTT. Protein sequence: CSAAFSRTGLRTDTQYF.

This sequence joins TRBV29-1 and TRBJ2-7, with D perhaps TRBD2 (6 bases). V lost 7 bases, J lost 6 bases, and 19 bases lay in between. Germline-derived CDR1 and CDR2 are SQVTM and ANQGSEA. The CDR3 consists of 13 residues. As DNA, the CDR3 is TGCAGCGCCTCGGAGGCGGGGCTGGGCGAGCAGTACTTC. Protein: CSASEAGLGEQYF.

The chain joins TRBV7-9 to TRBJ2-2, with 9 bases identical to TRBD1. CDR1 is SEHNR and CDR2 is FQNEAQ in the germline V gene (reference sequence). The junction had 4 bases not matched to a gene; V was cut back by 3 bases and J by 2 bases. This CDR3 comprises 16 residues. The CDR3 reads CASSFYRGRNTGELFF. DNA of the CDR3: TGTGCCAGCAGCTTTTACAGGGGGCGAAACACCGGGGAGCTGTTTTTT.

The chain is built from TRBV11-2 and TRBJ2-1, with D perhaps matching TRBD2 (5 bases). Between the trimmed V and J ends, which lost 1 base and 1 base, there was a span of 11 bases. Germline V gene sequence: CDR1 SGHAT, CDR2 FQNNGV. The CDR3 covers 16 residues. The CDR3 DNA reads as TGTGCCAGCAGCTTAGCCTCCCTAGCTTCCTACAATGAGCAGTTCTTC. Its translation is CASSLASLASYNEQFF.

This rearrangement joins TRBV5-1 to TRBJ1-4; TRBD1 is a possible D gene (6 bases). The V gene's germline CDR1 is SGHRS and CDR2 YFSETQ. Trimming cost V 4 bases and J 13 bases, with 23 bases left between them. There are 15 residues in the CDR3. The CDR3: CASSARQVLVLRLFF. CDR3 coding DNA: TGCGCCAGCAGCGCACGACAGGTCCTGGTTTTGCGACTGTTTTTT. The complete variable domain, with remaining parts taken from reference TRBV5-1 and TRBJ1-4, reads KAGVTQTPRYLIKTRGQQVTLSCSPISGHRSVSWYQQTPGQGLQFLFEYFSETQRNKGNFPGRFSGRQFSNSRSEMNVSTLELGDSALYLCASSARQVLVLRLFFGSGTQLSVL.

Here the CDR3 DNA reads TGTGCCAGCAGTTTATCGTCAGGGACCGGCGATCAGCCCCAGCATTTT. This sequence encodes CASSLSSGTGDQPQHF. The chain uses TRBV28 and TRBJ1-5, with D maybe TRBD1 (5 bases). V was shortened by 1 base and J by 5 bases, with 15 bases between the two germline ends. This CDR3 is 16 amino acids long. Germline V gene data show CDR1 as MDHEN and CDR2 as SYDVKM.

The V call is TRBV3-1, the J call TRBJ2-7; D unclear. Germline loops: CDR1 LGHDT, CDR2 YNNKEL (reference sequence). The CDR3 covers 15 residues. The V gene lost 0 bases and the J gene lost 3 bases, with 12 bases spanning the gap. The CDR3 sequence: CASSQDFGHFYEQYF. The DNA for the CDR3 is TGTGCCAGCAGCCAAGATTTTGGGCACTTCTACGAGCAGTACTTC.

The gene calls are TRBV11-3 and TRBJ1-1, with 8 nucleotides matching TRBD1. The CDR3 covers 15 residues. Germline trimming cut 5 bases from V and 4 bases from J; bases unmatched to any gene: 9. Per the germline V gene, CDR1 is SGHNT and CDR2 is YENEEA. In DNA, the CDR3 is TGTGCCAGCAGCAGTACCGGACAGGGAAGCACTGAAGCTTTCTTT. This sequence encodes CASSSTGQGSTEAFF.

The chain combines TRBV12-3 or TRBV12-4 with TRBJ1-2; D unclear. V dropped 6 bases and J dropped 5 bases, with 16 bases sitting between them. The CDR3 runs 14 residues. DNA of the CDR3: TGTGCCAGCAGCTCGGACTATCTGGGGTATGGCTACACCTTC. Its protein is CASSSDYLGYGYTF.

V usage is TRBV5-1 and J usage is TRBJ1-6, with TRBD1 identical over 8 bases. V gave up 2 bases and J gave up 10 bases; unmatched junction bases: 8. The CDR3 length is 15 residues. The germline V gene encodes CDR1 SGHRS and CDR2 YFSETQ. The CDR3 region is CASSLSAGTGSPLHF. The CDR3 nucleotides are TGCGCCAGCAGCTTATCGGCAGGGACAGGATCACCCCTCCACTTT.

J is TRBJ1-1 and V is TRBV24-1, with 8 positions matching TRBD1. Trimming cost V 9 bases and J 1 base; bases outside gene matches: 9. CDR1 and CDR2 (germline): KGHDR, SFDVKD. CDR3 length: 15 residues. CDR3 sequence (DNA): TGTGCCACCCAGGGGACAGGCGCCTGGAACACTGAAGCTTTCTTT. It yields the protein CATQGTGAWNTEAFF.

V usage is TRBV29-1 and J usage is TRBJ1-1; D perhaps matches TRBD1 (6 bases). The CDR3 spans 15 residues. Trimming pared 6 bases from V and 0 bases from J, leaving 17 bases between. CDR1 SQVTM and CDR2 ANQGSEA come from the germline V gene. Written as DNA, the CDR3 is TGCAGCGTCAGACCCAAATGGACAGTGAACACTGAAGCTTTCTTT. Translated: CSVRPKWTVNTEAFF.

This clonotype has a single count. This sequence joins TRBV3-1 and TRBJ2-3; no clear D. In germline, CDR1 is LGHDT, CDR2 YNNKEL (reference sequence). The germline V and J ends were trimmed by 4 bases and 8 bases, with 19 bases remaining between them. The CDR3 sequence is 15 residues long. The DNA for the CDR3 is TGTGCCAGCAGCCTCCGGGCCCGGTCCTCCGGTACGCAGTATTTT. Its protein product is CASSLRARSSGTQYF.

This clonotype is a singleton in its sample. The chain combines TRBV6-6 with TRBJ1-5, with unresolved D. Per germline, CDR1 MNHNY and CDR2 SVGAGI (reference sequence). V was pared by 6 bases and J by 5 bases, with 5 bases between. The CDR3 sequence is 11 residues long. Here the CDR3 DNA reads TGTGCCAGCAGGTTGGATCAGCCCCAGCATTTT. The encoded protein is CASRLDQPQHF.

The CDR3, as DNA: TGCGCCAGCAGCTTGGTTACAGGGAACACTGAAGCTTTCTTT. Translation: CASSLVTGNTEAFF. The gene calls are TRBV5-1 and TRBJ1-1, with D perhaps matching TRBD1 (5 bases). The germline gives CDR1 SGHRS, CDR2 YFSETQ. V was cut by 0 bases and J by 1 base, with 7 bases left in between. The CDR3 covers 14 residues.

J is TRBJ2-2 and V is TRBV19; D unclear. CDR3 size: 14 residues. CDR1 is LNHDA and CDR2 is SQIVND in the germline V gene (reference sequence). V shed 9 bases and J shed 3 bases, with 14 bases lying between them. CDR3 protein: CASRRFRDTGELFF. CDR3 nucleotides: TGTGCCAGCCGACGGTTTAGGGACACCGGGGAGCTGTTTTTT.

In this sample, this clonotype turned up once. CDR3 loop: CSATLRGGNGEQFF. The CDR3 coding sequence is TGCAGTGCTACCCTCCGTGGGGGAAACGGTGAGCAGTTCTTC. The V gene is TRBV20-1, the J gene TRBJ2-1; D is possibly TRBD1 or TRBD2 (5 bases each). The germline V and J ends were trimmed by 4 bases and 9 bases, with 19 bases remaining between them. This CDR3 has 14 amino acids. Germline lookup yields CDR1 DFQATT and CDR2 SNEGSKA (reference sequence).

This sequence joins TRBV7-2 and TRBJ1-2, with 7 nucleotides matching TRBD1. CDR3 length equals 14 residues. The germline gives CDR1 SGHTA, CDR2 FQGNSA. Trimming at V came to 5 bases and at J to 2 bases, leaving 5 bases not matched to a gene. The CDR3 coding sequence is TGTGCCAGCAGCCCCCAGGGACAGAACTATGGCTACACCTTC. It translates to CASSPQGQNYGYTF.

V is TRBV6-1 and J is TRBJ1-4; possible D gene TRBD1, 5 bases. V gave up 6 bases and J gave up 0 bases, with 14 bases separating them. Germline loops: CDR1 MNHNS, CDR2 SASEGT. The CDR3 is made up of 16 amino acids. The CDR3 DNA sequence: TGTGCCAGCAGAAGGAACAGGCTTGCAACTAATGAAAAACTGTTTTTT. Encoded protein: CASRRNRLATNEKLFF.

This chain uses TRBV19 with TRBJ1-5, with D unresolved. The CDR3 sequence is 15 residues long. Germline assignment: CDR1 LNHDA and CDR2 SQIVND (reference sequence). V dropped 4 bases and J dropped 0 bases, with 10 bases sitting between them. The CDR3 nucleotides read TGTGCCAGTAGTACCCCGGGGAGTAGCAATCAGCCCCAGCATTTT. Protein sequence: CASSTPGSSNQPQHF.

V is TRBV30 and J is TRBJ1-6; TRBD1 matches 7 bases. The CDR3 spans 14 residues. After removal of 7 bases from V and 2 bases from J, the junction contained 5 bases not matched to a gene. Looked up from germline, CDR1 is GTSNPN and CDR2 is SVGIG (reference sequence). CDR3: CASTGRPYNSPLHF. The CDR3 DNA sequence: TGTGCCTCGACAGGGAGGCCCTATAATTCACCCCTCCACTTT.

Only one count was recorded for this clonotype. The CDR3 spells CSATRGGNEQFF. The CDR3 DNA reads as TGCAGTGCCACAAGGGGAGGGAATGAGCAGTTCTTC. This chain uses TRBV20-1 with TRBJ2-1, with 7 positions matching TRBD2. The CDR3 runs 12 residues. Germline V gives CDR1 DFQATT, CDR2 SNEGSKA (reference sequence). The trim removed 6 bases at V and 7 bases at J, leaving 6 bases unmatched.

The chain combines TRBV11-3 with TRBJ2-5; D is tentatively TRBD1 or TRBD2 (5 bases each). CDR1 and CDR2 from the germline V gene are SGHNT and YENEEA. Trimming pared 2 bases from V and 5 bases from J, leaving 12 bases between. This CDR3 spans 14 amino acids. CDR3 DNA sequence: TGTGCCAGCAGCTTAACAGCAGGGACGGAGACCCAGTACTTC. Translation: CASSLTAGTETQYF. The full variable domain, its missing parts supplied by reference TRBV11-3 and TRBJ2-5, is EAGVVQSPRYKIIEKKQPVAFWCNPISGHNTLYWYLQNLGQGPELLIRYENEEAVDDSQLPKDRFSAERLKGVDSTLKIQPAELGDSAVYLCASSLTAGTETQYFGPGTRLLVL.

The CDR3 spells CASSQEDIGSEKLFF. CDR3 coding DNA: TGCGCCAGCAGCCAAGAAGATATCGGGTCGGAAAAACTGTTTTTT. The chain joins TRBV4-1 to TRBJ1-4; D not certain. This CDR3 has 15 amino acids. Germline values: CDR1 MGHRA, CDR2 YSYEKL. V lost 0 bases and J 8 bases, leaving 13 bases between the germline ends.

V gene TRBV27 combines with J gene TRBJ2-5; perhaps TRBD2 as D (5 bases). The CDR3 contains 15 residues. V was clipped by 0 bases and J by 2 bases, with 10 bases between them. CDR1 and CDR2 (germline): MNHEY, SMNVEV (reference sequence). DNA for the CDR3: TGTGCCAGCAGTTTATCCCGGGGTCGGCAAGAGACCCAGTACTTC. Residues: CASSLSRGRQETQYF.

The chain is built from TRBV12-3 or TRBV12-4 and TRBJ2-7, with a tentative D call TRBD2 (6 bases). V was cut by 2 bases and J by 5 bases, with 7 bases left in between. This CDR3 is 12 amino acids long. Here the CDR3 DNA reads TGTGCCAGCAGTTTACGGAGGGACGAGCAGTACTTC. Protein: CASSLRRDEQYF.